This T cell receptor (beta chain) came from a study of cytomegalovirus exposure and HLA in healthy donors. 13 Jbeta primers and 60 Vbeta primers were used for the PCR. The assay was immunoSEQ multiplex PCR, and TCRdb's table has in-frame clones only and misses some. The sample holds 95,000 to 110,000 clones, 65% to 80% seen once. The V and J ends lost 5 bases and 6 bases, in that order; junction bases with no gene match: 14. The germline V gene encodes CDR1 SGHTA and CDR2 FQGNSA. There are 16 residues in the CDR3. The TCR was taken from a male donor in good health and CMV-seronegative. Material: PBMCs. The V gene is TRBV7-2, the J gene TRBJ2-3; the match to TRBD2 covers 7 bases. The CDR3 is CASSPTSGLVSDTQYF. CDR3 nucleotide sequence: TGTGCCAGCAGCCCCACTTCCGGACTAGTATCGGATACGCAGTATTTT.